The source of this T cell receptor (beta chain) is a study of blood T cell repertoires in COVID-19. Deletions cut 7 bases from V and 4 bases from J, with 13 bases between. The CDR3 loop spans 13 amino acids. Germline-derived CDR1 and CDR2 are MNHEY and SVGAGI. Original methodology: Estimation of nucleated cell counts relied on the amplification of reference gene primers. Profiled with immunoSEQ multiplex PCR; TCRdb holds only in-frame clones, not every one. The V and J calls and clone size were taken over from that table, and D and trimming were inferred from the DNA. Of around 420,000 clones listed, roughly 86% are singletons. Cohorts were based on clinical histories the participants reported.

The sequencing input was PBMCs or T cells enriched from blood (not recorded which). This chain connects TRBV6-5 to TRBJ1-2; D gene uncertain. The sequence was collected from a woman between 35 and 50 years old with acute COVID-19. CDR3: CASTERYFYGYTF. The CDR3 coding sequence is TGTGCCAGCACCGAGAGGTATTTCTATGGCTACACCTTC.